The clone carrying this TCR beta chain has a handful of counts. Germline V CDR1 and CDR2: MNHEY, SVGAGI. With 3 bases removed from V and 3 bases from J, the gap between germline ends came to 11 bases. The CDR3 runs 14 residues. MiXCR, run by TCRdb on the RT-PCR reads, gives a single entry per CDR3 protein. The table has about 680,000 distinct CDR3 sequences, approximately 15% seen once. The clonotype originates from a female donor in good health, serving as a healthy control. The J gene is TRBJ1-1, the V gene TRBV6-5, with unresolved D. Sequenced material: memory CD4+ T cells from blood. The CDR3 DNA sequence: TGTGCCAGCAGTTATGGGATATGGGACACTGAAGCTTTCTTT. Translating it yields CASSYGIWDTEAFF.